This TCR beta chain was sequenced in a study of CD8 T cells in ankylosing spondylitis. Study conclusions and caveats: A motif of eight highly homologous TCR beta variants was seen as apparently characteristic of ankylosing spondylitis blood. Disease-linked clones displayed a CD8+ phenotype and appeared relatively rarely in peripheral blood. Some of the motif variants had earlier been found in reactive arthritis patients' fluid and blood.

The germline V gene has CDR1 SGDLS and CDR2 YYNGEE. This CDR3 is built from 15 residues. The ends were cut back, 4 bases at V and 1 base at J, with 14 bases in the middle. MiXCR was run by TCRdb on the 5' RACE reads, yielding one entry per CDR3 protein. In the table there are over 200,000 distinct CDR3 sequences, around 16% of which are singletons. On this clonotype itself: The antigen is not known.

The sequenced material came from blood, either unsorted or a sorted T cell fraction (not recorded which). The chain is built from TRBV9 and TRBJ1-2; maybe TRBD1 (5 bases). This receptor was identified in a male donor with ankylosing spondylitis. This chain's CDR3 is CASSPPLGVNYGYTF. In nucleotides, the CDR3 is TGTGCCAGCAGCCCGCCATTGGGGGTTAACTATGGCTACACCTTC.